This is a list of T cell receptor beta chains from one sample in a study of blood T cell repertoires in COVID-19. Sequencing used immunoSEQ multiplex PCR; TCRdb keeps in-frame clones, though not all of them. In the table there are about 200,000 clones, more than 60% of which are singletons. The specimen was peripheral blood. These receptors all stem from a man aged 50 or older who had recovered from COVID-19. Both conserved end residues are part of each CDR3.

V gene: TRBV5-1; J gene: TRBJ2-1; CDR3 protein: CASSLSSGLYNEQFF
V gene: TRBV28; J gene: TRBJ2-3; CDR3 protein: CASSPGQGFADTQYF
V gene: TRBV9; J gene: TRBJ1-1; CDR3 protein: CASSRAAVNTEAFF
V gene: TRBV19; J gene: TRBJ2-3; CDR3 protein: CASSSGSEDTQYF
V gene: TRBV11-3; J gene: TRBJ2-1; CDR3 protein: CASSLSLAVNEQFF
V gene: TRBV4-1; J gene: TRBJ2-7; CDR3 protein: CASSHTSGRISYEQYF
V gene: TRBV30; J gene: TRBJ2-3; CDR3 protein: CAWRTSGRANADTQYF
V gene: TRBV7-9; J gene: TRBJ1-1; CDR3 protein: CASSHGRLMNTEAFF
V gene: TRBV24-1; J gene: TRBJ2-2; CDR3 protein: CATSGDGELFF
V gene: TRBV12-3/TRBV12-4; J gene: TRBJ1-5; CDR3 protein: CASTDSLNQPQHF
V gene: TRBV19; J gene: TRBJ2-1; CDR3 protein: CASTPGLAYPSSYNEQFF
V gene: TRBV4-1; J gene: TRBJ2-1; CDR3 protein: CASSQDLARLAQFF
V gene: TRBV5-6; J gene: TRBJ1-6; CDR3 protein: CASRANNSPLHF
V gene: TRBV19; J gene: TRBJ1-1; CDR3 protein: CASSAGGGTEAFF
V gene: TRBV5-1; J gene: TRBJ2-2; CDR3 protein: CASTGQESSGELFF
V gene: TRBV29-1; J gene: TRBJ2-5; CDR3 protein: CSVRPGQGPPGAQYF
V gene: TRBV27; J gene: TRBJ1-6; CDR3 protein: CASSPGTGSFYNSPLHF
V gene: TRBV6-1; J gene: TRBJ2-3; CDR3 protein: CASSEWPADTQYF